The 3 T cell receptor beta chains below all came from one sample that was sequenced in a study of T-cell memory formation after mild COVID-19 (dated by TCRdb to the early 2020s). The library was produced with 5' RACE. The sequencing machine was an Illumina NovaSeq 6000. The public reads were quality trimmed at Q25 with fastp and then assembled into clones with MiXCR by TCRdb, keeping productive beta chains. A single entry per CDR3 protein holds the most common genes and DNA from its merged rows. This sample comprises about 140,000 distinct CDR3 sequences, roughly a quarter of them detected only once. Roughly 24% of the sample goes to the ten largest clones. Sequencing input: PBMCs or a T cell subset sorted from them (not recorded which). All receptors come from an adult woman who had mild COVID-19 (a few samples of this study predate the infection). The sample titles of this study are shuffled in the database, so cell type and time point are left out; the donor was told from shared clones.

This clonotype was detected only a few times. The V gene is TRBV9, the J gene TRBJ2-1; TRBD2 matches 12 bases. CDR3 length: 15 amino acids. The V gene end was trimmed by 2 bases and the J gene end by 7 bases; junction bases not matched to a gene: 4. Germline CDR1 SGDLS, CDR2 YYNGEE. CDR3 sequence reads: CASSVTSGGLNEQFF. CDR3 DNA: TGTGCCAGCAGCGTCACTAGCGGGGGGTTAAATGAGCAGTTCTTC.

This clonotype was observed a few times. The V gene is TRBV24-1, the J gene TRBJ2-1, with 11 bases that match TRBD2. V dropped 3 bases and J dropped 8; count of bases not matched to a gene: 14. Per germline, CDR1 KGHDR and CDR2 SFDVKD. The CDR3 runs to 18 residues. CDR3 region: CATSDPSGGSGGAYEQFF. CDR3 nucleotides: TGTGCCACCAGTGATCCCTCCGGGGGTAGCGGGGGGGCCTATGAGCAGTTCTTC.

This clonotype was counted between two and nine times. The chain links TRBV29-1 to TRBJ1-3; 9 bases are shared with TRBD1. Trimming removed 6 bases from V and 0 bases from J; junction bases left unmatched: 9. There are 16 residues in the CDR3. The germline V gene has CDR1 SQVTM and CDR2 ANQGSEA. This CDR3 is CSVRDRAGFSGNTIYF. The CDR3, as DNA: TGCAGCGTCAGGGACAGGGCTGGCTTCTCTGGAAACACCATATATTTT.